Each of the 18 T cell receptor beta chains below was sequenced from the same sample in a study of OX40 agonist ivuxolimab in advanced cancers. Libraries were prepared by immunoSEQ multiplex PCR; TCRdb keeps only in-frame clonotypes and omits some of them. Altogether roughly 60,000 clones are present, 85% being singletons, with the ten largest covering more than 3%. Sequencing was performed on CD4+ or CD8+ T cells sorted from blood, taken in a trial of the OX40 agonist ivuxolimab. Source of these receptors: an adult with an advanced solid tumor such as melanoma, head and neck, liver or kidney cancer.

The rearrangement links TRBV5-1 to TRBJ2-5; TRBD2 agrees at 16 bases. Germline CDR1 SGHRS, CDR2 YFSETQ. V was pared by 3 bases and J by 5 bases, with 7 bases of the junction left unmatched. There are 17 residues in the CDR3. The CDR3 protein is CASSYGTSGRARETQYF. The CDR3 DNA is TGCGCCAGCAGCTATGGGACTAGCGGGAGGGCCCGGGAGACCCAGTACTTC.

The chain is built from TRBV2 and TRBJ2-1; D call uncertain. Germline V gives CDR1 SNHLY, CDR2 FYNNEI. V lost 2 bases and J lost 0, with 8 bases in between. The length of the CDR3 is 15 residues. In DNA form, the CDR3 reads TGTGCCAGCAGTGAATCCCTGGGCTCCTACAATGAGCAGTTCTTC. Translating it yields CASSESLGSYNEQFF.

The count of this clone is one. This chain joins TRBV6-1 and TRBJ1-2, with D uncertain. Germline CDR1 is MNHNS and CDR2 is SASEGT. CDR3 length: 14 amino acids. The ends were cut back, 6 bases at V and 1 base at J, with 12 bases in the middle. For the CDR3, the DNA is TGTGCCAGCAGAAGGGAGGAGAATAACTATGGCTACACCTTC. Its translation is CASRREENNYGYTF.

V and J are TRBV6-1 and TRBJ1-5; D call uncertain. CDR1 and CDR2 from the germline V gene are MNHNS and SASEGT. The length of the CDR3 is 15 residues. V was trimmed by 4 bases and J by 0 bases, leaving 10 bases between them. The CDR3 reads CASSASSGSNQPQHF. CDR3 sequence (DNA): TGTGCCAGCAGTGCATCCTCGGGTAGCAATCAGCCCCAGCATTTT.

This chain joins TRBV9 and TRBJ2-2; D not certain. V lost 4 bases and J 2 bases, leaving 6 bases between the germline ends. The CDR3 extends over 13 amino acids. CDR1 is SGDLS and CDR2 is YYNGEE in the germline V gene. CDR3 protein: CASSLLNTGELFF. CDR3 coding DNA: TGTGCCAGCAGCCTCCTAAACACCGGGGAGCTGTTTTTT. The full variable domain, in which reference TRBV9 and TRBJ2-2 provide the parts outside the CDR3, is DSGVTQTPKHLITATGQRVTLRCSPRSGDLSVYWYQQSLDQGLQFLIQYYNGEERAKGNILERFSAQQFPDLHSELNLSSLELGDSALYFCASSLLNTGELFFGEGSRLTVL.

The V gene is TRBV6-6, the J gene TRBJ1-4, with D perhaps TRBD1 (5 bases). V lost 6 bases and J 6 bases, leaving 14 bases between the germline ends. Germline CDR1 and CDR2: MNHNY and SVGAGI (reference sequence). CDR3 length: 14 residues. The CDR3 reads CASRRDGDYEKLFF. The CDR3 nucleotides are TGTGCCAGCAGACGGGACGGCGACTATGAAAAACTGTTTTTT.

The CDR3 bases are TGTGCCAGCAGCTTCGGACAGACTCCGGAGCAGTACTTC. It yields the protein CASSFGQTPEQYF. The chain links TRBV5-4 to TRBJ2-7; tentative D call: TRBD1 (6 bases). The CDR3 runs 13 residues. CDR1 and CDR2 from the germline V gene are SGHNT and YYREEE (reference sequence). V dropped 2 bases and J dropped 7 bases, with 13 bases sitting between them. The complete variable domain, with remaining parts taken from reference TRBV5-4 and TRBJ2-7, reads ETGVTQSPTHLIKTRGQQVTLRCSSQSGHNTVSWYQQALGQGPQFIFQYYREEENGRGNFPPRFSGLQFPNYSSELNVNALELDDSALYLCASSFGQTPEQYFGPGTRLTVT.

This clone occurred a few times. The chain has TRBV19 and TRBJ1-5; TRBD1 is a possible D gene (6 bases). Trimming shortened V by 7 bases and J by 0 bases, and 10 bases separated the two germline ends. This CDR3 contains 14 residues. Germline V gene sequence: CDR1 LNHDA, CDR2 SQIVND (reference sequence). The CDR3 region is CASNDRYSNQPQHF. The CDR3 DNA reads as TGTGCCAGTAATGACAGGTATAGCAATCAGCCCCAGCATTTT.

V gene TRBV6-5 combines with J gene TRBJ1-1; the D gene is possibly TRBD1 (6 bases). V was cut by 4 bases and J by 1 base, with 13 bases left in between. CDR3 length: 15 residues. CDR1 is MNHEY and CDR2 is SVGAGI in the germline V gene. CDR3 coding DNA: TGTGCCAGCAGTTCCCCGGGACACCAGAACACTGAAGCTTTCTTT. Translated: CASSSPGHQNTEAFF.

The J gene is TRBJ2-3, the V gene TRBV5-1; D might be TRBD2 (5 bases). The germline V gene encodes CDR1 SGHRS and CDR2 YFSETQ. Trimming left V 2 bases short and J 0 bases short, with 10 bases between. CDR3 size: 15 residues. The CDR3 sequence is CASSLEGTSTDTQYF. The DNA of the CDR3 is TGCGCCAGCAGCTTAGAGGGAACTAGCACAGATACGCAGTATTTT.

Written as DNA, the CDR3 is TGTGCCAGTAGCCCGGACAGACCCACAGATACGCAGTATTTT. Encoded protein: CASSPDRPTDTQYF. The chain recombines TRBV19 with TRBJ2-3, with D perhaps TRBD1 (6 bases). The CDR3 extends over 14 amino acids. Deletions cut 6 bases from V and 2 bases from J, with 12 bases between. Germline CDR1 is LNHDA and CDR2 is SQIVND (reference sequence).

CDR3 nucleotide sequence: TGTGCCAGCAGCTTGCAAAGCTCCTATAATTCACCCCTCCACTTT. Its protein product is CASSLQSSYNSPLHF. This chain connects TRBV7-8 to TRBJ1-6; D ambiguous. Germline assignment: CDR1 SGHVS and CDR2 FQNEAQ. The V end was cut by 3 bases, the J end by 0 bases, with 6 bases between. This CDR3 is 15 amino acids long.

The chain uses TRBV9 and TRBJ2-7, with 7 bases matching TRBD2. The V gene's germline CDR1 is SGDLS and CDR2 YYNGEE. CDR3 length: 15 residues. V was clipped by 4 bases and J by 6 bases; unmatched bases: 13. The CDR3 spells CASSRRTSRELEQYF. The DNA of the CDR3 is TGTGCCAGCAGCCGGAGGACTAGTCGGGAGCTCGAGCAGTACTTC.

CDR3 coding DNA: TGTGCCATCAGTGAGTCTCGGCAGACCTATGGCTACACCTTC. This encodes CAISESRQTYGYTF. V gene TRBV10-3 combines with J gene TRBJ1-2, with D unclear. With 0 bases removed from V and 4 bases from J, the gap between germline ends came to 9 bases. Per the germline V gene, CDR1 is ENHRY and CDR2 is SYGVKD. The CDR3 is 14 amino acids.

The chain carries TRBV6-5 and TRBJ2-7, with no clear D. Germline values: CDR1 MNHEY, CDR2 SVGAGI. The CDR3 extends over 15 amino acids. V was pared by 0 bases and J by 3 bases, with 12 bases between. The DNA for the CDR3 is TGTGCCAGCAGTTACTCTAAATACTCCCTCTACGAGCAGTACTTC. This encodes CASSYSKYSLYEQYF.

The V call is TRBV4-1, the J call TRBJ1-1; TRBD1 agrees at 9 bases. This CDR3 is built from 17 residues. Germline CDR1 is MGHRA and CDR2 is YSYEKL. Trimming removed 3 bases from V and 5 bases from J; junction bases left unmatched: 13. The CDR3 sequence: CASSQDRGRLRGTEAFF. In nucleotides, the CDR3 is TGCGCCAGCAGCCAGGACAGGGGACGCCTCCGGGGAACTGAAGCTTTCTTT.

A remark on this clone: The same CDR3 can be traced to other DNA sequences in this sample. This chain connects TRBV2 to TRBJ2-7; D possibly corresponds to TRBD1 (5 bases). The germline gives CDR1 SNHLY, CDR2 FYNNEI. CDR3 length: 14 residues. V lost 10 bases and J lost 10, with 26 bases in between. Written as DNA, the CDR3 is TGTGCCATCCCTGGGGCAGGAAACTTAGTCGGACAGTACTTC. Translating it yields CAIPGAGNLVGQYF.

The rearrangement uses TRBV7-9 and TRBJ2-7; 7 bases agree with TRBD2. The germline V gene has CDR1 SEHNR and CDR2 FQNEAQ (reference sequence). The CDR3 sequence is 14 residues long. Germline trimming cut 5 bases from V and 5 bases from J; bases unmatched to any gene: 9. The CDR3 DNA sequence: TGTGCCAGCAGCCCTGGACTAGGGTTGGACGAGCAGTACTTC. Amino acid sequence: CASSPGLGLDEQYF. Full variable domain (missing parts from reference TRBV7-9 and TRBJ2-7): DTGVSQNPRHKITKRGQNVTFRCDPISEHNRLYWYRQTLGQGPEFLTYFQNEAQLEKSRLLSDRFSAERPKGSFSTLEIQRTEQGDSAMYLCASSPGLGLDEQYFGPGTRLTVT.